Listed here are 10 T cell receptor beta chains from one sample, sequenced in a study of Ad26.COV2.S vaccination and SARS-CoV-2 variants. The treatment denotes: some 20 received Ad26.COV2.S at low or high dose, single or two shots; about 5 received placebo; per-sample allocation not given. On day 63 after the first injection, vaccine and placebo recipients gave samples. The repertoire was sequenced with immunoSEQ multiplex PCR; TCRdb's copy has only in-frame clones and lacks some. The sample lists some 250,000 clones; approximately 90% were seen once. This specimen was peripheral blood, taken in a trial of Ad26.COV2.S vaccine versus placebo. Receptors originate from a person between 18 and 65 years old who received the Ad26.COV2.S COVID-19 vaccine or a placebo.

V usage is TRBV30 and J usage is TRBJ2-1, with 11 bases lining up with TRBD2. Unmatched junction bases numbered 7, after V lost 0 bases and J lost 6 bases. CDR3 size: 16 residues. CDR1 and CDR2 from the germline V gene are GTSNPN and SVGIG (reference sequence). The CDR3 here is CAWSVPTSGGLNEQFF. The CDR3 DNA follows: TGTGCCTGGAGTGTACCCACTAGCGGGGGTCTCAATGAGCAGTTCTTC.

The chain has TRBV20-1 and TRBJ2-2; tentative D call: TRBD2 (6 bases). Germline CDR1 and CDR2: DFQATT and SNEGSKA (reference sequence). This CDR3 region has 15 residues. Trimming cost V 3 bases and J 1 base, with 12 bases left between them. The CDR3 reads CSASSPSVNTGELFF. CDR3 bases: TGCAGTGCTAGTTCACCTAGCGTGAACACCGGGGAGCTGTTTTTT.

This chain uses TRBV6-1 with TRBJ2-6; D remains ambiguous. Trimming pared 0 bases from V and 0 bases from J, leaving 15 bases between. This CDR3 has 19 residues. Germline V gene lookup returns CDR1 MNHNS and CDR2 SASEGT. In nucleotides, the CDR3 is TGTGCCAGCAGTGAAGCCAAGGACCGGTTTCGCTCTGGGGCCAACGTCCTGACTTTC. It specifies CASSEAKDRFRSGANVLTF.

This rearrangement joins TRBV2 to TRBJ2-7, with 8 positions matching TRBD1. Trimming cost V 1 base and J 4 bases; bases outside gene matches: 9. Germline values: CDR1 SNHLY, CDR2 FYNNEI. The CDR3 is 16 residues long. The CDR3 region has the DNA TGTGCCAGCAGTGAAGAGGGGACAGGCCCTAAGTACGAGCAGTACTTC. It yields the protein CASSEEGTGPKYEQYF.

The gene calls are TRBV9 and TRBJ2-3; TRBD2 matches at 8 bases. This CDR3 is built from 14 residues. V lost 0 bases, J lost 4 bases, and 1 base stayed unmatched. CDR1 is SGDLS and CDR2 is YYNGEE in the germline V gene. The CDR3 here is CASSVGAGADTQYF. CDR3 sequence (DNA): TGTGCCAGCAGCGTAGGAGCGGGAGCAGATACGCAGTATTTT.

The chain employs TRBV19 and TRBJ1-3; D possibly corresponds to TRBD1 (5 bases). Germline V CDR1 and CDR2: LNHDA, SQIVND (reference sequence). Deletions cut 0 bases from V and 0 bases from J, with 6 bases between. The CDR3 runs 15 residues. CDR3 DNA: TGTGCCAGTAGTATAGAGACAGCCTCTGGAAACACCATATATTTT. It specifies CASSIETASGNTIYF.

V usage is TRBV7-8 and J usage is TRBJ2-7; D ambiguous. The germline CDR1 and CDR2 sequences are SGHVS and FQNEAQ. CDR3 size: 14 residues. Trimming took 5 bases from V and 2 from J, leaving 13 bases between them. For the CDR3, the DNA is TGTGCCAGCAGCACGCGTGGTCTACCCTACGAGCAGTACTTC. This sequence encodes CASSTRGLPYEQYF.

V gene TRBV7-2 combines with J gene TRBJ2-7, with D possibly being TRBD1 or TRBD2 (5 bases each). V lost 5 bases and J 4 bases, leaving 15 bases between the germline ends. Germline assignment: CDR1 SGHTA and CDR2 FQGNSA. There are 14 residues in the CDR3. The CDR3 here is CASSRDGDTYEQYF. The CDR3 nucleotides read TGTGCCAGCAGCCGGGACGGAGACACTTACGAGCAGTACTTC. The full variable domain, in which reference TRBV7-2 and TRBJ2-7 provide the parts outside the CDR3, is GAGVSQSPSNKVTEKGKDVELRCDPISGHTALYWYRQSLGQGLEFLIYFQGNSAPDKSGLPSDRFSAERTGGSVSTLTIQRTQQEDSAVYLCASSRDGDTYEQYFGPGTRLTVT.

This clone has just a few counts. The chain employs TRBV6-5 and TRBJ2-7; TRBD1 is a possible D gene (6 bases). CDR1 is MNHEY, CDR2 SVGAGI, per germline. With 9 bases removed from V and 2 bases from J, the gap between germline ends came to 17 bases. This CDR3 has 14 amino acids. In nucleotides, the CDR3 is TGTGCCAGTACAATAATACAGGGCCCCTACGAGCAGTACTTC. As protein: CASTIIQGPYEQYF.

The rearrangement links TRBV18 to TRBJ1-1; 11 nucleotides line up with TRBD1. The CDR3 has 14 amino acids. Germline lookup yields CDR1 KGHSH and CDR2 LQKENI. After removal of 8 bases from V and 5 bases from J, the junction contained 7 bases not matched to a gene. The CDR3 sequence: CASHRDRGKTEAFF. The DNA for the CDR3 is TGTGCCAGCCATCGGGACAGGGGGAAAACTGAAGCTTTCTTT.